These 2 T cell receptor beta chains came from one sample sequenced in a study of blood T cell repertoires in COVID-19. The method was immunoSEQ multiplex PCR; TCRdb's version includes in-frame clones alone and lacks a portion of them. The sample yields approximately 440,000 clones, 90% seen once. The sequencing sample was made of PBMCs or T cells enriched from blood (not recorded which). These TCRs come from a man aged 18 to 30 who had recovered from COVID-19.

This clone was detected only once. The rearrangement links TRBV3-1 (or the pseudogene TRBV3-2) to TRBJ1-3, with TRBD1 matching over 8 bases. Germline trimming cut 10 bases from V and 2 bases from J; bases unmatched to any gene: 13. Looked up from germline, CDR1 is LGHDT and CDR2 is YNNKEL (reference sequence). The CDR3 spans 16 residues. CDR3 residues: CATTPRTGNAGNTIYF. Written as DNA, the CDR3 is TGTGCCACCACCCCCCGGACAGGGAACGCTGGAAACACCATATATTTT.

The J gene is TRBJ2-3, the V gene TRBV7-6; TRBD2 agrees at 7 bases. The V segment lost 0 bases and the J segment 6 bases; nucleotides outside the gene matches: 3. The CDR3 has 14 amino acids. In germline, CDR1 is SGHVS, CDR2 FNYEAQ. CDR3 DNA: TGTGCCAGCAGCTTAGCGGGAGGGGAGGATACGCAGTATTTT. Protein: CASSLAGGEDTQYF.